These T cell receptor beta chains were read from a single sample in a study of vaccination and CD4 T cells after COVID-19. TCRdb ran MiXCR on the PCR reads and lists one entry per CDR3 protein. Found here are fewer than 15,000 distinct CDR3 sequences, about 40% of them singletons; the top ten hold roughly 8.4%. What these receptors recognize is not known. The sequencing used CD4+ T cells from blood, cultured in vitro, collected after SARS-CoV-2 vaccination. The receptors were sampled from a human donor who had recovered from COVID-19. Each CDR3 is given with its conserved first and last residue. A D gene is named only where the DNA matches it firmly. The size entry is marked missing in some rows and otherwise reads once, few, many or a size class.

len	v_gene	d_gene	abundance	j_gene	CDR3aa	CDR3nt
14	TRBV6-2/TRBV6-3	.	.	TRBJ1-5	CASTGDNSNQPQHF	TGTGCCAGCACCGGGGACAATAGCAATCAGCCCCAGCATTTT
14	TRBV24-1	.	.	TRBJ1-2	CATSDWKNSGGYTF	TGTGCCACCAGTGATTGGAAGAATTCGGGCGGCTACACCTTC
16	TRBV6-1	.	few	TRBJ1-2	CASSAPAIWAGDGYTF	TGTGCCAGCAGCGCCCCCGCAATATGGGCAGGGGATGGCTACACCTTC
15	TRBV19	.	.	TRBJ1-5	CASSMMGQVNQPQHF	TGTGCCAGTAGTATGATGGGGCAGGTCAATCAGCCCCAGCATTTT
15	TRBV5-1	.	.	TRBJ2-1	CASSSSGSSYNEQFF	TGCGCCAGCAGCTCCAGCGGCAGCTCCTACAATGAGCAGTTCTTC
15	TRBV11-2	TRBD1	few	TRBJ1-2	CASSPRVGTGLGYTF	TGTGCCAGCAGCCCTAGGGTGGGGACAGGACTGGGCTACACCTTC
14	TRBV2	.	few	TRBJ1-2	CASSEARQPYGYTF	TGTGCCAGCAGTGAAGCGCGACAGCCCTATGGCTACACCTTC
19	TRBV5-1	TRBD2	.	TRBJ2-2	CASSSPVRSGTRNTGELFF	TGCGCCAGCAGCTCTCCGGTAAGATCCGGGACTAGAAACACCGGGGAGCTGTTTTTT
15	TRBV27	TRBD1	few	TRBJ1-6	CASSSAGGERSPLHF	TGTGCCAGCAGTTCCGCAGGGGGAGAGCGGTCACCCCTCCACTTT
15	TRBV28	.	few	TRBJ1-5	CASSLVRDMNQPQHF	TGTGCCAGCAGTTTAGTGAGGGATATGAATCAGCCCCAGCATTTT
16	TRBV28	TRBD1	.	TRBJ2-5	CASSSWTGEGAETQYF	TGTGCCAGCAGTTCTTGGACAGGGGAAGGAGCAGAGACCCAGTACTTC
13	TRBV20-1	TRBD1	.	TRBJ1-6	CSARTGQNSPLHF	TGCAGTGCTCGGACAGGGCAAAATTCACCCCTCCACTTT
16	TRBV12-3/TRBV12-4	TRBD2	.	TRBJ2-2	CASSGRGTGGSGELFF	TGTGCCAGCAGTGGGCGGGGGACTGGAGGGTCCGGGGAGCTGTTTTTT
13	TRBV7-9	.	.	TRBJ2-2	CASSTGNTGELFF	TGTGCCAGCAGCACAGGGAACACCGGGGAGCTGTTTTTT
13	TRBV20-1	.	.	TRBJ1-1	CSASGRLNTEAFF	TGCAGTGCGTCAGGACGGCTGAACACTGAAGCTTTCTTT
15	TRBV5-1	TRBD2	.	TRBJ2-5	CASSLGLAGQETQYF	TGCGCCAGCAGCTTGGGACTAGCGGGGCAAGAGACCCAGTACTTC
16	TRBV28	.	.	TRBJ1-2	CASSTPRGGANYGYTF	TGTGCCAGCAGTACCCCCAGGGGAGGGGCTAACTATGGCTACACCTTC
14	TRBV20-1	.	.	TRBJ2-5	CSAQLGGGWETQYF	TGCAGTGCACAATTAGGGGGAGGATGGGAGACCCAGTACTTC
14	TRBV2	.	.	TRBJ1-2	CASSPVGGRDGYTF	TGTGCCAGCAGCCCCGTGGGGGGGCGCGATGGCTACACCTTC
13	TRBV2	TRBD1	few	TRBJ1-2	CASSQQGNYGYTF	TGTGCCAGCAGTCAACAGGGGAACTATGGCTACACCTTC
14	TRBV12-3/TRBV12-4	TRBD2	medium-sized	TRBJ2-7	CASSGGGRISEQYF	TGTGCCAGCAGCGGGGGGGGGCGGATATCCGAGCAGTACTTC
14	TRBV18	.	.	TRBJ2-3	CASSPPLRDSTQYF	TGTGCCAGCTCACCACCTTTGAGGGATAGTACGCAGTATTTT
15	TRBV11-3	TRBD1	.	TRBJ2-7	CASSLRQGSSYEQYF	TGTGCCAGCAGCCTAAGACAGGGGAGCTCCTACGAGCAGTACTTC